This TCR beta chain is drawn from a study of siplizumab effects on memory and regulatory T cells. Points from the study as a whole: The authors could not assign a naive or memory phenotype to roughly 75-97% of proliferating CD4+ or CD8+ clones. Naive T cells, seemingly more diverse than memory cells, seemed major alloresponse contributors.

As to this clone: Its antigen remains unidentified.

Germline CDR1 and CDR2: SNHLY and FYNNEI. The CDR3 consists of 14 residues. V lost 6 bases, J lost 4 bases, and 4 bases stayed unmatched. The table came from immunoSEQ multiplex PCR; TCRdb's copy has only in-frame clones and leaves some out. The sample contains about 100,000 clones, about 91% of which appear only once. This TCR came from a human donor in good health. Some clones in this sample may be carry-over from other donors' samples. The chain has TRBV2 and TRBJ1-5, with 9 positions matching TRBD1. Sequencing used CD4+ T cells sorted from blood. CDR3 amino acids: CASRGGQGNQPQHF. CDR3 coding DNA: TGTGCCAGCAGGGGAGGACAGGGGAATCAGCCCCAGCATTTT.